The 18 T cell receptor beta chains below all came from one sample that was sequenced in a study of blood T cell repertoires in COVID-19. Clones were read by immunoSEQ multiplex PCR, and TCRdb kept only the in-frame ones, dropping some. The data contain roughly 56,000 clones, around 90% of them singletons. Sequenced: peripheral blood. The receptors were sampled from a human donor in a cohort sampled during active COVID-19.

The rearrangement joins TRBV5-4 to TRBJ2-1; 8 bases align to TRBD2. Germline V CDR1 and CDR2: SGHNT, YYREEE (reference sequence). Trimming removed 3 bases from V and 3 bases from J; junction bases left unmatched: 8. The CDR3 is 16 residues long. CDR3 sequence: CASSSVGRGVYNEQFF. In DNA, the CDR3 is TGTGCCAGCAGCTCCGTTGGGCGGGGGGTCTACAATGAGCAGTTCTTC.

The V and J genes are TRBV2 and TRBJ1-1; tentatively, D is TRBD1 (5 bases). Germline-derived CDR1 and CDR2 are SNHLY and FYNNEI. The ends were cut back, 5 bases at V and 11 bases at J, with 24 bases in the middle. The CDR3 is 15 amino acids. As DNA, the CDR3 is TGTGCCAGCAGTCCTCTTTCAGGGTATTTGGTGAGTGCTTTCTTT. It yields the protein CASSPLSGYLVSAFF.

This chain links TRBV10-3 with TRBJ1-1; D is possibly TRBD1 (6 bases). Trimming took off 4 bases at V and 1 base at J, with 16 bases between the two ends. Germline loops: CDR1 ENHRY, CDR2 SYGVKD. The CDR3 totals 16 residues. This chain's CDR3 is CAISGAPGRGNTEAFF. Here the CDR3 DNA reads TGTGCCATCAGTGGCGCCCCGGGCAGGGGGAACACTGAAGCTTTCTTT.

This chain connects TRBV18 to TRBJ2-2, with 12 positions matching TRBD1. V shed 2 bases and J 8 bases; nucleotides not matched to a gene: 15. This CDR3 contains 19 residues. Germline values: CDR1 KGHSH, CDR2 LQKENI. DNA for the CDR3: TGTGCCAGCTCACCATCTACGGGACAGGGGGCCCTCCGTTTTGGGGAGCTGTTTTTT. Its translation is CASSPSTGQGALRFGELFF.

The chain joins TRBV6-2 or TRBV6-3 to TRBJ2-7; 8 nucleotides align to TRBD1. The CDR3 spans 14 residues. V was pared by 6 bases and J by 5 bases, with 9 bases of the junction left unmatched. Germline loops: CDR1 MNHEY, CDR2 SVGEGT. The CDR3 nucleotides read TGTGCCAGCAGCCTGGGACAGGTGAGAAACGAGCAGTACTTC. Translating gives CASSLGQVRNEQYF.

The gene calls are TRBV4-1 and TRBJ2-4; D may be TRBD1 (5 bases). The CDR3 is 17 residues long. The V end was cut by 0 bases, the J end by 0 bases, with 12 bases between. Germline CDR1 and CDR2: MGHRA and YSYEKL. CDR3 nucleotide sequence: TGCGCCAGCAGCCAAGAGTTAGGGGCAATAGCCAAAAACATTCAGTACTTC. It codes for CASSQELGAIAKNIQYF.

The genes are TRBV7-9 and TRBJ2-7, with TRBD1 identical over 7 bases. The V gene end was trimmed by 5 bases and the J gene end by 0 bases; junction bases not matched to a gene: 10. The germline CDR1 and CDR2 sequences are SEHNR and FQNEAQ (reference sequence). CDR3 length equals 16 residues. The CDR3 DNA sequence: TGTGCCAGCAGCCTAAGGACAGGCGGTCTCTCCTACGAGCAGTACTTC. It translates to CASSLRTGGLSYEQYF.

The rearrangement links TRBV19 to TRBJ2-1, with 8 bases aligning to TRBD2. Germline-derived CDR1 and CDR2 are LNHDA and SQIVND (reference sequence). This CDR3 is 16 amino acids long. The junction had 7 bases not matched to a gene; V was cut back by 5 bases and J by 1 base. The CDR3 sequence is CASSYRGGTSYNEQFF. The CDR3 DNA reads TGTGCCAGTAGTTATCGGGGGGGGACGTCCTACAATGAGCAGTTCTTC.

CDR3 residues: CASSPGQIQETQYF. CDR3 nucleotide sequence: TGTGCCAGCTCACCAGGACAGATACAAGAGACCCAGTACTTC. The rearrangement joins TRBV18 to TRBJ2-5, with D tentatively TRBD1 (6 bases). The CDR3 spans 14 residues. V was cut by 2 bases and J by 2 bases, with 9 bases left in between. From germline, CDR1 is KGHSH and CDR2 LQKENI.

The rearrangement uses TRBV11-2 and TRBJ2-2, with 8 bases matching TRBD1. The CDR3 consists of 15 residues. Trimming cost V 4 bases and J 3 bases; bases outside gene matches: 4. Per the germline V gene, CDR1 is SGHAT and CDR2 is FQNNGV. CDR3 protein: CASSSDRGYTGELFF. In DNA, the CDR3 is TGTGCCAGCAGCTCAGACAGGGGATACACCGGGGAGCTGTTTTTT.

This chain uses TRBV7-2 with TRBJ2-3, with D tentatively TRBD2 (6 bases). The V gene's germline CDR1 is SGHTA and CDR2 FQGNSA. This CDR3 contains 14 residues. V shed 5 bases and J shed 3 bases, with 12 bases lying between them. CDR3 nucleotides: TGTGCCAGCAGCCCGAGCGGGTCTACAGATACGCAGTATTTT. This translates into CASSPSGSTDTQYF. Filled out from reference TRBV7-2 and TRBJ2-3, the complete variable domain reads GAGVSQSPSNKVTEKGKDVELRCDPISGHTALYWYRQSLGQGLEFLIYFQGNSAPDKSGLPSDRFSAERTGGSVSTLTIQRTQQEDSAVYLCASSPSGSTDTQYFGPGTRLTVL.

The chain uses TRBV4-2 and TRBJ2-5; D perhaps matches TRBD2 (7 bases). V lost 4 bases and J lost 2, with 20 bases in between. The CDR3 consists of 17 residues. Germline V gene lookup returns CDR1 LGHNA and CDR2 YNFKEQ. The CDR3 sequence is CASSRRANGGPQETQYF. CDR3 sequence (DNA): TGTGCCAGCAGCCGAAGGGCGAACGGGGGGCCGCAAGAGACCCAGTACTTC.

The CDR3 DNA follows: TGTGCCAGCACCCGGGCAAGCGGGGGAGGGGAGACCCAGTACTTC. Amino acids: CASTRASGGGETQYF. V is TRBV6-5 and J is TRBJ2-5, with TRBD2 identical over 8 bases. There are 15 residues in the CDR3. Germline V lookup: CDR1 MNHEY, CDR2 SVGAGI. The V and J ends lost 7 bases and 5 bases, in that order; junction bases with no gene match: 12.

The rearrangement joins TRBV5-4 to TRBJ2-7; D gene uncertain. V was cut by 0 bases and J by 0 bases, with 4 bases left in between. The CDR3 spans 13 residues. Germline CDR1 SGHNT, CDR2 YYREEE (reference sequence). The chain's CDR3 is CASSLGVSYEQYF. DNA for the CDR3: TGTGCCAGCAGCTTGGGAGTCTCCTACGAGCAGTACTTC.

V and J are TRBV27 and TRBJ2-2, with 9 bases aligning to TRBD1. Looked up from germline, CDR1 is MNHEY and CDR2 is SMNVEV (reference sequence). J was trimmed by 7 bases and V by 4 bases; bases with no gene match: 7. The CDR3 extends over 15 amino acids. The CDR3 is CASSWPGQGGGELFF. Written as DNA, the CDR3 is TGTGCCAGCAGTTGGCCGGGACAGGGAGGCGGGGAGCTGTTTTTT.

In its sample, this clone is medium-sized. CDR3 loop: CASSTSGQRYEQYF. The CDR3 bases are TGTGCCAGCAGTACCTCGGGACAGCGATACGAGCAGTACTTC. The gene calls are TRBV27 and TRBJ2-7, with TRBD1 matching 7 bases. V trimming: 5 bases; J trimming: 4 bases; junction bases outside the gene matches: 8. Germline CDR1 reads MNHEY; CDR2 reads SMNVEV (reference sequence). The CDR3 contains 14 residues.

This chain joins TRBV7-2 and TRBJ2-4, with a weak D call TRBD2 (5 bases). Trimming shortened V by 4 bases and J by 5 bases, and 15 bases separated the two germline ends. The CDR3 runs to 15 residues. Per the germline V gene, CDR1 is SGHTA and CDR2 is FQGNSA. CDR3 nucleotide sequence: TGTGCCAGCAGCTCCCTCTCGGGATTCCAAAACATTCAGTACTTC. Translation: CASSSLSGFQNIQYF.

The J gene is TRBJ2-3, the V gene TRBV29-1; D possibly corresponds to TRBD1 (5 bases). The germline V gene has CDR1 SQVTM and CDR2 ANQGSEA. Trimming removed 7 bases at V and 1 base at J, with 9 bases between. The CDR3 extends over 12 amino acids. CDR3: CSGSRGTDTQYF. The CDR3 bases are TGCAGCGGTTCCAGGGGCACAGATACGCAGTATTTT.